This T cell receptor beta chain was obtained from a study of T cell changes during pregnancy in multiple sclerosis. Germline CDR1 is SGHTA and CDR2 is FQGNSA. With 8 bases removed from V and 3 bases from J, the gap between germline ends came to 13 bases. This CDR3 is 13 amino acids long. The protocol was immunoSEQ multiplex PCR, while the TCRdb copy is restricted to in-frame clones and leaves out a portion. The sample consists of about 40,000 clones, approximately 90% of them appearing once. The receptor's source is a female donor with multiple sclerosis, enrolled in a pregnancy study. The sequencing input was PBMCs (not recorded whether the cells were cultured). This chain connects TRBV7-2 to TRBJ2-5, with TRBD2 as a possible D gene (7 bases). CDR3 amino acids: CASLRGAEETQYF. In nucleotides, the CDR3 is TGTGCCAGCTTACGGGGGGCTGAAGAGACCCAGTACTTC.